What follows are 22 T cell receptor beta chains derived from one specimen sequenced in a study of technical replicates of blood from a few donors (dated by TCRdb to about 2017). Library preparation employed the immunoSEQ multiplex PCR assay. TCRdb stores this immuneACCESS table with in-frame sequences only. Part of the clones is absent; in the studies checked, under half of the shortfall reflects unresolved V genes, and no reason is known for the rest. The sample includes 64,000 or so clones, with about 86% observed a single time. The top ten constitute 4.5% to 6% of the sample. The sequencing input was PBMCs. The receptors originated from a human donor in good health. Some clones in this sample may be carry-over from other donors' samples.

Concerning this clone itself: This may arise from a read error, as a much more abundant clone is one base away. Other DNA sequences in the sample encode the same CDR3. The CDR3 reads CASSSSGGYNEQFF. The CDR3 DNA follows: TGCGCCAGCAGCTCTAGCGGGGGTTACAATGAGCAGTTCTTC. The chain joins TRBV5-1 to TRBJ2-1; 10 positions agree with TRBD2. Germline V gene data show CDR1 as SGHRS and CDR2 as YFSETQ. The CDR3 spans 14 residues. V was pared by 3 bases and J by 4 bases, with 1 base of the junction left unmatched.

The gene calls are TRBV19 and TRBJ2-1, with 13 positions matching TRBD2. The CDR3 runs 17 residues. V lost 10 bases, J lost 0 bases, and 9 bases stayed unmatched. Germline V gene data show CDR1 as LNHDA and CDR2 as SQIVND (reference sequence). CDR3 amino acids: CAISGTSGAHSYNEQFF. In DNA, the CDR3 is TGTGCCATAAGTGGGACTAGCGGGGCTCACTCCTACAATGAGCAGTTCTTC.

This chain uses TRBV7-9 with TRBJ2-1; 8 bases are a match to TRBD2. V lost 0 bases, J lost 4 bases, and 11 bases stayed unmatched. Germline V CDR1 and CDR2: SEHNR, FQNEAQ (reference sequence). This CDR3 has 18 residues. CDR3 sequence: CASSLAEDGREWYNEQFF. CDR3 DNA sequence: TGTGCCAGCAGCTTAGCGGAAGACGGGAGGGAGTGGTACAATGAGCAGTTCTTC.

V is TRBV29-1 and J is TRBJ2-7; D possibly corresponds to TRBD2 (5 bases). CDR3 length: 15 amino acids. V lost 0 bases to trimming and J lost 0 bases, with 12 bases between them. The germline gives CDR1 SQVTM, CDR2 ANQGSEA. The CDR3 nucleotides read TGCAGCGTTGAAGATCCCCTCGGACTCTCCTACGAGCAGTACTTC. Amino acids: CSVEDPLGLSYEQYF.

The chain employs TRBV11-2 and TRBJ2-1; TRBD2 matches 8 bases. Trimming took 1 base from V and 5 from J; bases not matched to a gene: 4. CDR3 size: 15 residues. Germline CDR1 SGHAT, CDR2 FQNNGV. CDR3 DNA sequence: TGTGCCAGCAGCTTAGGCGGGAGGATCGACAATGAGCAGTTCTTC. Translating it yields CASSLGGRIDNEQFF.

This chain joins TRBV9 and TRBJ2-3; unclear D gene. Trimming removed 0 bases from V and 0 bases from J, with 8 bases in between. Per germline, CDR1 SGDLS and CDR2 YYNGEE. CDR3 length equals 15 residues. CDR3 residues: CASSVASRSTDTQYF. DNA for the CDR3: TGTGCCAGCAGCGTAGCTTCCAGAAGCACAGATACGCAGTATTTT.

The chain combines TRBV7-3 with TRBJ1-6; D not resolved. The CDR3 has 15 amino acids. Germline CDR1 is SGHTA and CDR2 is FQGTGA. The V end was cut by 4 bases, the J end by 7 bases, with 14 bases between. The DNA for the CDR3 is TGTGCCAGCAGCTCTGGGCCGATGCCCAATTCACCCCTCCACTTT. As protein: CASSSGPMPNSPLHF.

The rearrangement joins TRBV2 to TRBJ2-2; D not certain. The CDR3 covers 15 residues. Germline assignment: CDR1 SNHLY and CDR2 FYNNEI. Between the trimmed V and J ends, which lost 4 bases and 6 bases, there was a span of 15 bases. For the CDR3, the DNA is TGTGCCAGCAGTGTTGGTCCTTCGGGTGCCGGGGAGCTGTTTTTT. Translated: CASSVGPSGAGELFF.

This chain uses TRBV2 with TRBJ1-2; D is perhaps TRBD1 (5 bases). Germline V gene data show CDR1 as SNHLY and CDR2 as FYNNEI. The CDR3 spans 15 residues. The germline V and J ends were trimmed by 4 bases and 3 bases, with 15 bases remaining between them. CDR3 in amino acids: CASSGQGTLDYGYTF. DNA for the CDR3: TGTGCCAGCAGTGGCCAGGGAACTCTAGACTATGGCTACACCTTC.

The chain carries TRBV7-2 and TRBJ2-1, with 8 bases that match TRBD2. There are 16 residues in the CDR3. Trimming took 6 bases from V and 4 from J; bases not matched to a gene: 11. Germline values: CDR1 SGHTA, CDR2 FQGNSA. This CDR3 reads CASSPAGGGPYNEQFF. The CDR3, as DNA: TGTGCCAGCAGTCCGGCGGGCGGGGGGCCTTACAATGAGCAGTTCTTC.

V gene TRBV7-9 combines with J gene TRBJ2-7; 8 bases align to TRBD2. Germline CDR1 reads SEHNR; CDR2 reads FQNEAQ (reference sequence). This CDR3 contains 12 residues. With 5 bases clipped from V and 7 bases from J, the junction kept 4 bases outside the gene matches. CDR3 residues: CASSQSSGEQYF. In nucleotides, the CDR3 is TGTGCCAGCAGCCAATCTAGCGGGGAGCAGTACTTC.

The chain links TRBV4-3 to TRBJ2-1; 7 nucleotides match TRBD2. With V trimmed by 1 base and J by 4 bases, 7 bases remained unmatched. Germline assignment: CDR1 LGHNA and CDR2 YSLEER. There are 16 residues in the CDR3. CDR3 sequence (DNA): TGCGCCAGCAGCCAAGGAGGAAGCGGGGATTACAATGAGCAGTTCTTC. Protein: CASSQGGSGDYNEQFF.

This clone was seen a single time. This chain joins TRBV6-6 and TRBJ1-5; D unresolved. The germline CDR1 and CDR2 sequences are MNHNY and SVGAGI (reference sequence). The CDR3 extends over 16 amino acids. V lost 8 bases, J lost 4 bases, and 21 bases lay in between. CDR3 in amino acids: CASQFDISAGNQPQHF. DNA for the CDR3: TGTGCCAGCCAATTCGACATATCGGCGGGAAATCAGCCCCAGCATTTT.

V usage is TRBV7-2 and J usage is TRBJ2-7, with TRBD2 identical over 13 bases. Germline V CDR1 and CDR2: SGHTA, FQGNSA. V was pared by 4 bases and J by 4 bases, with 4 bases of the junction left unmatched. The CDR3 is 15 amino acids. The CDR3 bases are TGTGCCAGCAGCTCAACTAGCGGGGGGGCGTACGAGCAGTACTTC. It is translated as CASSSTSGGAYEQYF.

The V call is TRBV6-5, the J call TRBJ1-2; 9 bases map to TRBD1. The CDR3 totals 15 residues. V gave up 0 bases and J gave up 8 bases; unmatched junction bases: 7. The germline CDR1 and CDR2 sequences are MNHEY and SVGAGI. The CDR3 sequence: CASSYSGQGTGGYTF. CDR3 coding DNA: TGTGCCAGCAGTTACTCCGGACAGGGGACTGGAGGCTACACCTTC.

This sequence joins TRBV5-1 and TRBJ2-2; 9 bases are a match to TRBD2. Germline lookup yields CDR1 SGHRS and CDR2 YFSETQ. J lost 1 base, V lost 0 bases, and 1 base had no gene match. The CDR3 is 16 residues long. The CDR3 here is CASSLVTSGNTGELFF. The CDR3, as DNA: TGCGCCAGCAGCTTGGTGACTAGCGGGAACACCGGGGAGCTGTTTTTT. Full variable domain (remainder filled in from reference TRBV5-1 and TRBJ2-2): KAGVTQTPRYLIKTRGQQVTLSCSPISGHRSVSWYQQTPGQGLQFLFEYFSETQRNKGNFPGRFSGRQFSNSRSEMNVSTLELGDSALYLCASSLVTSGNTGELFFGEGSRLTVL.

The J gene is TRBJ1-1, the V gene TRBV7-3; no definite D call. Trimming pared 4 bases from V and 8 bases from J, leaving 11 bases between. From germline, CDR1 is SGHTA and CDR2 FQGTGA. There are 12 residues in the CDR3. Here the CDR3 DNA reads TGTGCCAGCAGCTCTACTTGGAGGGAAGCTTTCTTT. This encodes CASSSTWREAFF.

The chain uses TRBV7-9 and TRBJ2-5; 9 nucleotides line up with TRBD1. J lost 5 bases, V lost 4 bases, and 14 bases had no gene match. This CDR3 has 17 amino acids. The germline gives CDR1 SEHNR, CDR2 FQNEAQ (reference sequence). CDR3 sequence reads: CASSSRPGTGTVETQYF. The CDR3 nucleotides read TGTGCCAGCAGCTCACGTCCCGGGACAGGGACGGTTGAGACCCAGTACTTC.

The chain links TRBV27 to TRBJ2-7, with 9 bases aligning to TRBD2. The trim removed 2 bases at V and 6 bases at J, leaving 8 bases unmatched. CDR3 length: 15 residues. Germline CDR1 MNHEY, CDR2 SMNVEV (reference sequence). CDR3 bases: TGTGCCAGCAGTTTACTGGCGGGGGGGCCGCGCGAGCAGTACTTC. Its translation: CASSLLAGGPREQYF.

This clone was seen only once. The chain recombines TRBV6-5 with TRBJ2-2; no firm D call. With 0 bases removed from V and 5 bases from J, the gap between germline ends came to 7 bases. CDR3 size: 14 residues. In germline, CDR1 is MNHEY, CDR2 SVGAGI. The CDR3 protein is CASSYSPGTGELFF. CDR3 DNA: TGTGCCAGCAGTTACTCGCCCGGGACCGGGGAGCTGTTTTTT.

CDR3 residues: CASRAGGSAWGTDTQYF. The CDR3 DNA is TGTGCCAGTAGGGCAGGGGGTAGCGCCTGGGGGACAGATACGCAGTATTTT. V is TRBV19 and J is TRBJ2-3, with 7 positions matching TRBD1. This CDR3 has 17 amino acids. Per germline, CDR1 LNHDA and CDR2 SQIVND (reference sequence). V lost 6 bases, J lost 3 bases, and 15 bases stayed unmatched.

The chain joins TRBV5-1 to TRBJ2-1; tentatively, D is TRBD2 (5 bases). The ends were cut back, 6 bases at V and 5 bases at J, with 15 bases in the middle. CDR1 is SGHRS and CDR2 is YFSETQ in the germline V gene. This CDR3 spans 14 amino acids. The DNA for the CDR3 is TGCGCCAGCACCGGGATCCTCTTAAACAATGAGCAGTTCTTC. Translating it yields CASTGILLNNEQFF.